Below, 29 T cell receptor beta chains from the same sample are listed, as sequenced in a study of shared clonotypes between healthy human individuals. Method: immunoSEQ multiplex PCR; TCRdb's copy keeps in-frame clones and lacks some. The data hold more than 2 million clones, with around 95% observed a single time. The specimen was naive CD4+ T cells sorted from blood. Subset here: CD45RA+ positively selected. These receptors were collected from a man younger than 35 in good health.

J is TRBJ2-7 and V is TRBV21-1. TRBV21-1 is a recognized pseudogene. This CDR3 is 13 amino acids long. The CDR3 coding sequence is TGTGCCAGCAGCAAACCGCCGAAGGGCGAGCAGTACTTC. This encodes CASSKPPKGEQYF.

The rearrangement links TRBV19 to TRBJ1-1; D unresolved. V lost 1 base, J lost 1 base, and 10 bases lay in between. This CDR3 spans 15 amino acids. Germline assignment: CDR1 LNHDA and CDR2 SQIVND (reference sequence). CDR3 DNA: TGTGCCAGTAGTATAGCTGGGGTATGGAACACTGAAGCTTTCTTT. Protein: CASSIAGVWNTEAFF.

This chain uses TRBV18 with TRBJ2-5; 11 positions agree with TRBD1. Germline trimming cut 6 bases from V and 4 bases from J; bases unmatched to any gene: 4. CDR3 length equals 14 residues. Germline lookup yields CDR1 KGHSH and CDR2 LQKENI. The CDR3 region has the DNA TGTGCCAGCTCTACCGGGACAGGGGGAGAGACCCAGTACTTC. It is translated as CASSTGTGGETQYF.

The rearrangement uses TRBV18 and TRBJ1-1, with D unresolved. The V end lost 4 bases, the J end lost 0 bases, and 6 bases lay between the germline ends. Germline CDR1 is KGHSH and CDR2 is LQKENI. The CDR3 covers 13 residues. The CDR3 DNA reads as TGTGCCAGCTCACAACAGCTGAACACTGAAGCTTTCTTT. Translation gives CASSQQLNTEAFF.

As DNA, the CDR3 is TGTGCCAGCAGCTTAGTTGCGGCGGACGTGAGCCCCTACGAGCAGTACTTC. As protein: CASSLVAADVSPYEQYF. The chain is built from TRBV7-2 and TRBJ2-7; no definite D call. The CDR3 length is 17 residues. The germline V gene encodes CDR1 SGHTA and CDR2 FQGNSA. Trimming shortened V by 1 base and J by 2 bases, and 18 bases separated the two germline ends.

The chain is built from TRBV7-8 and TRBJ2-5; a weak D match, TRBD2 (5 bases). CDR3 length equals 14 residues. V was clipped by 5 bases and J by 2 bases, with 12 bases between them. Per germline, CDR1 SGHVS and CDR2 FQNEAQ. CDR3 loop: CASSGRTDQETQYF. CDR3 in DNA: TGTGCCAGCAGCGGTCGGACTGATCAAGAGACCCAGTACTTC.

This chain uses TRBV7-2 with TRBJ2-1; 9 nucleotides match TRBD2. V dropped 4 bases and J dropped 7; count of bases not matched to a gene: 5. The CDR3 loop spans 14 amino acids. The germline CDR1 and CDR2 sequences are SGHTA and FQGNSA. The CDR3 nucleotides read TGTGCCAGCAGCTCAGCGGGGGGACGGAATGAGCAGTTCTTC. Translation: CASSSAGGRNEQFF.

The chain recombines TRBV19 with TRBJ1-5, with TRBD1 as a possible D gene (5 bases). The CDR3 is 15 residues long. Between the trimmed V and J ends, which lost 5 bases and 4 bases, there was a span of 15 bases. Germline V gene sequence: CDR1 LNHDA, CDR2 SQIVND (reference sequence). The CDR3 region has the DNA TGTGCCAGTAGTTTGCGACAGTCTATTAATCAGCCCCAGCATTTT. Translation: CASSLRQSINQPQHF.

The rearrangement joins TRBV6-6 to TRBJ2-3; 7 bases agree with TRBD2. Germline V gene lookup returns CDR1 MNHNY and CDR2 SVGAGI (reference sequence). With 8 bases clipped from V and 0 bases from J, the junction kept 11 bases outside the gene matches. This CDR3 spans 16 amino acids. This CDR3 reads CASFPGGKSSTDTQYF. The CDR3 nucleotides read TGTGCCAGCTTCCCCGGGGGGAAATCTAGCACAGATACGCAGTATTTT.

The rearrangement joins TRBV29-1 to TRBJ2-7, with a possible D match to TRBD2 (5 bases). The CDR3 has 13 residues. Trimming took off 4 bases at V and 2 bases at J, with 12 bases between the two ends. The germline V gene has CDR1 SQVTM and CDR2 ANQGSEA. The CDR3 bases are TGCAGCGTTGGAAAAGCGGCAACCTACGAGCAGTACTTC. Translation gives CSVGKAATYEQYF.

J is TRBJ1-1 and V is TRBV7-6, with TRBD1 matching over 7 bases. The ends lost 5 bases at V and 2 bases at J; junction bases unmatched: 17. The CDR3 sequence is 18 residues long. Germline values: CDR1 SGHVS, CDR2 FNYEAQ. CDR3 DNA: TGTGCCAGCAGCAACCCCTTAGCATTACAGGGGATAAACACTGAAGCTTTCTTT. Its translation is CASSNPLALQGINTEAFF.

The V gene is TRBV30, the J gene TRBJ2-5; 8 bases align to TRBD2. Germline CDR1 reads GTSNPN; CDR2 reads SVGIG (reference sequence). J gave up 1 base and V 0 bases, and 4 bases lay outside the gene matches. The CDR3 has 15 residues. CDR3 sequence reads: CAWSVGLAGQETQYF. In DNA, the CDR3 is TGTGCCTGGAGTGTAGGGCTAGCGGGCCAAGAGACCCAGTACTTC.

CDR3 nucleotide sequence: TGTGCCAGTAGTATAGGGAGTAGCTCGGCGTATGGCTACACCTTC. This gives the protein CASSIGSSSAYGYTF. The V call is TRBV19, the J call TRBJ1-2; the D is unclear. With 1 base removed from V and 5 bases from J, the gap between germline ends came to 14 bases. The CDR3 contains 15 residues. The V gene's germline CDR1 is LNHDA and CDR2 SQIVND (reference sequence).

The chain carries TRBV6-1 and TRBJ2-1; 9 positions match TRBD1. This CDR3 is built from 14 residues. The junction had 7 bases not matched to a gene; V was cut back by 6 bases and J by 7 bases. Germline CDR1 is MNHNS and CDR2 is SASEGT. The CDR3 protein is CASRILQGANEQFF. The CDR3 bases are TGTGCCAGCAGGATATTACAGGGGGCGAATGAGCAGTTCTTC.

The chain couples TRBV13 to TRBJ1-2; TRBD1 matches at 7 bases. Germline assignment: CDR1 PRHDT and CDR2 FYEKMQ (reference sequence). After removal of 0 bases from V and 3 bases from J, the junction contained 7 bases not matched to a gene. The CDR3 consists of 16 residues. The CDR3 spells CASSLGGGQSDYGYTF. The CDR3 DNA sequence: TGTGCCAGCAGCTTAGGAGGGGGACAGAGTGACTATGGCTACACCTTC.

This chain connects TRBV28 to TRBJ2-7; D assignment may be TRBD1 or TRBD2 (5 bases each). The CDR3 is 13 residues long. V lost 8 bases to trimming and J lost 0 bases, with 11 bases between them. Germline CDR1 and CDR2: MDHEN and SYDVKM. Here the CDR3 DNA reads TGTGCCAGCGGGGACGGTGGCTCCTACGAGCAGTACTTC. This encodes CASGDGGSYEQYF.

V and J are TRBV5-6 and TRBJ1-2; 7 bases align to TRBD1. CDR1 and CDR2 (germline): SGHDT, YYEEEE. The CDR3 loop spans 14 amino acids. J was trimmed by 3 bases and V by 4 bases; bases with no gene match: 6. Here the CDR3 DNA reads TGTGCCAGCAGCGCCGGACAGGCTCACTATGGCTACACCTTC. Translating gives CASSAGQAHYGYTF.

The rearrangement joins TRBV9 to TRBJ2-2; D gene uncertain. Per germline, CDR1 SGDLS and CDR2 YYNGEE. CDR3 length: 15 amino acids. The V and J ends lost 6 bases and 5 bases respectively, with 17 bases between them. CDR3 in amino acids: CASTNGSSRTGELFF. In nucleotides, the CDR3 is TGTGCCAGCACCAACGGGTCATCCCGAACCGGGGAGCTGTTTTTT. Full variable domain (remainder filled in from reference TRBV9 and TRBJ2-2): DSGVTQTPKHLITATGQRVTLRCSPRSGDLSVYWYQQSLDQGLQFLIQYYNGEERAKGNILERFSAQQFPDLHSELNLSSLELGDSALYFCASTNGSSRTGELFFGEGSRLTVL.

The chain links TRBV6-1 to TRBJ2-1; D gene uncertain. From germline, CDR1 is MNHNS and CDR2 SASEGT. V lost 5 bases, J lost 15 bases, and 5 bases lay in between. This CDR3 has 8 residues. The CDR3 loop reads CASSTAFF. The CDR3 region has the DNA TGTGCCAGCAGTACTGCGTTCTTC.

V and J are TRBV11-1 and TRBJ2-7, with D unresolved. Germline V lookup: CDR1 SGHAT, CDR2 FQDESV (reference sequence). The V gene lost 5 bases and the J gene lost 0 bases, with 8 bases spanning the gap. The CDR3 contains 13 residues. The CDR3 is CASSPDNSYEQYF. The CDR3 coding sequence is TGTGCCAGCAGCCCCGACAACTCCTACGAGCAGTACTTC.

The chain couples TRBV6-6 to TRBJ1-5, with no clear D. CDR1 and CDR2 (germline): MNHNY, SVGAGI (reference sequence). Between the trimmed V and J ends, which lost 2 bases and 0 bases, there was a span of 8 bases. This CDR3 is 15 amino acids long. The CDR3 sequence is CASSYGSYSNQPQHF. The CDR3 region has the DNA TGTGCCAGCAGTTACGGGAGTTATAGCAATCAGCCCCAGCATTTT.

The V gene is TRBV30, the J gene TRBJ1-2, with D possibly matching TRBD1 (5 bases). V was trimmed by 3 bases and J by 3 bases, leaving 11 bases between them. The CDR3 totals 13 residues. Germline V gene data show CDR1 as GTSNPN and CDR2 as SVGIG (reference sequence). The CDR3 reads CAWRFGGDYGYTF. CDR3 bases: TGTGCCTGGAGATTCGGGGGGGACTATGGCTACACCTTC.

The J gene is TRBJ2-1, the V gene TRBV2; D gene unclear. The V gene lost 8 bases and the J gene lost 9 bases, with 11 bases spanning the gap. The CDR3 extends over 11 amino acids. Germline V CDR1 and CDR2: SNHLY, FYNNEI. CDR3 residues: CASQEEGEQFF. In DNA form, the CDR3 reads TGTGCCAGCCAGGAAGAAGGTGAGCAGTTCTTC.

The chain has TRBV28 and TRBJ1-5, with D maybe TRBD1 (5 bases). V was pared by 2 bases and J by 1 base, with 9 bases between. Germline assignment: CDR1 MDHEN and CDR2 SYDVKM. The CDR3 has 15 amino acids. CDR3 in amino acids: CASSLVGGSNQPQHF. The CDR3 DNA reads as TGTGCCAGCAGTTTAGTTGGGGGGAGCAATCAGCCCCAGCATTTT.

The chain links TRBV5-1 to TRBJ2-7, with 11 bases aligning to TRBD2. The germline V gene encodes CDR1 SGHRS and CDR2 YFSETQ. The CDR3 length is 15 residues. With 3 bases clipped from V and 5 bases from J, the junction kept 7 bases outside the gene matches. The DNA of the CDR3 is TGCGCCAGCAGCTCCGGACTAGCGGGTTTGGACGAGCAGTACTTC. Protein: CASSSGLAGLDEQYF.

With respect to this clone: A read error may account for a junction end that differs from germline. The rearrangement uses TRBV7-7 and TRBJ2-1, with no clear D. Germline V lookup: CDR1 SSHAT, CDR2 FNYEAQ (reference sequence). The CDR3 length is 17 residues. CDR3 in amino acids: CASSPNPAANSYNEQFF. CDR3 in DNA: TGTGCTAGCAGCCCTAATCCGGCGGCTAATTCCTACAATGAGCAGTTCTTC.

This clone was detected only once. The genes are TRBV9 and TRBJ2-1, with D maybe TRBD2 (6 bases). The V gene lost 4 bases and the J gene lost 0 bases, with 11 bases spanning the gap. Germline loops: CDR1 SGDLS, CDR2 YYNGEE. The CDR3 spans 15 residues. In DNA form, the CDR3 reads TGTGCCAGCAGCCCACGGGGGAGCTCCTACAATGAGCAGTTCTTC. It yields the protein CASSPRGSSYNEQFF.

For the CDR3, the DNA is TGTGCCAGCAGCGTCGTACGGTACGAGCAGTACTTC. Protein product: CASSVVRYEQYF. V gene TRBV5-8 combines with J gene TRBJ2-7; no clear D. There are 12 residues in the CDR3. The germline CDR1 and CDR2 sequences are SGHTS and YDEGEE. Trimming left V 4 bases short and J 4 bases short, with 9 bases between. The whole variable domain, filled in from reference TRBV5-8 and TRBJ2-7, reads EAGVTQSPTHLIKTRGQQATLRCSPISGHTSVYWYQQALGLGLQFLLWYDEGEERNRGNFPPRFSGRQFPNYSSELNVNALELEDSALYLCASSVVRYEQYFGPGTRLTVT.

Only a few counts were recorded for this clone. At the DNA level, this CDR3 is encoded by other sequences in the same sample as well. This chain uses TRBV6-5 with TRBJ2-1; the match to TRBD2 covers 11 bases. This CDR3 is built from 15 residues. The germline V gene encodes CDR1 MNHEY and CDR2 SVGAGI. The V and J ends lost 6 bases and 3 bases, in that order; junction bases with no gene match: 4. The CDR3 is CASSRGTSGYNEQFF. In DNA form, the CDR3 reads TGTGCCAGCAGCCGAGGGACTAGCGGCTACAATGAGCAGTTCTTC.